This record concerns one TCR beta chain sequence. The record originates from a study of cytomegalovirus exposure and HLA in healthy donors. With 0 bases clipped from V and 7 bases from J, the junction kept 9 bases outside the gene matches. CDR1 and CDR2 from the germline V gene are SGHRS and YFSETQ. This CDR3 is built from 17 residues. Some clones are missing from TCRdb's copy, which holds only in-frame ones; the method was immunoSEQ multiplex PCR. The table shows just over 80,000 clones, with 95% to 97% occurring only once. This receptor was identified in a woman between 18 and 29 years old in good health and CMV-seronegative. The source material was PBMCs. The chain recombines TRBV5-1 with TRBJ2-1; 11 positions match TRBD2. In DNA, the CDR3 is TGCGCCAGCAGCTTGGCCCCTTTAGCGGGAGGGACGAATGAGCAGTTCTTC. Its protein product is CASSLAPLAGGTNEQFF.